A selection of T cell receptor beta chains follows, all from one sample in a study of identical twins. MiXCR was run by TCRdb on the 5' RACE reads, yielding one entry per CDR3 protein. The sample consists of some 500,000 distinct CDR3 sequences, around 14% of them appearing once. These data also featured in a second study, about yellow fever vaccine responses in identical twins.

The sequenced sample was CD4+ T cells sorted from blood. The source of these receptors is a woman younger than 30 in good health. Both conserved end residues are trimmed from each CDR3. Fields, in order: CDR3 protein, V gene.

CDR3 protein: ASSLLEIGELF
V gene: TRBV7-6

CDR3 protein: ACPGTGIPTGELF
V gene: TRBV7-9

CDR3 protein: ASSSPGGGSYNEQF
V gene: TRBV25-1

CDR3 protein: ASRPVGRNTGELF
V gene: TRBV28

CDR3 protein: ASSWGESNEQY
V gene: TRBV7-9

CDR3 protein: ASSLGPAGSGETQY
V gene: TRBV5-1

CDR3 protein: SVEGLGGPSGANVLT
V gene: TRBV29-1

CDR3 protein: ATGAPGANVLT
V gene: TRBV24-1

CDR3 protein: ASSSIDRGGETQY
V gene: TRBV5-1

CDR3 protein: AISKQGGAGELF
V gene: TRBV10-3

CDR3 protein: ATSDAGPGTDMQY
V gene: TRBV24-1

CDR3 protein: ASSLGWGAISDTQY
V gene: TRBV7-3

CDR3 protein: ASSLKTSSVTQY
V gene: TRBV7-2

CDR3 protein: SARDRRQATYEQY
V gene: TRBV20-1

CDR3 protein: ATERRAIGDT
V gene: TRBV24-1

CDR3 protein: ASSQFGTGYYNEQF
V gene: TRBV3-1

CDR3 protein: ASTDREFGANVLT
V gene: TRBV6-1

CDR3 protein: ASRPGQGGYNEQF
V gene: TRBV6-1

CDR3 protein: ASSQRAMTSGRAFPSYNEQF
V gene: TRBV14

CDR3 protein: ASSQDLSALSYEQY
V gene: TRBV4-3

CDR3 protein: ASCRGGSYNEQF
V gene: TRBV4-2

CDR3 protein: ATQMNTEAF
V gene: TRBV10-3

CDR3 protein: ASRRDPLDEQY
V gene: TRBV7-2

CDR3 protein: ASDLRTGGTDTQY
V gene: TRBV2

CDR3 protein: ASSLALTGSMNTEAF
V gene: TRBV12-3/TRBV12-4

CDR3 protein: AISGQGNQPQH
V gene: TRBV10-3

CDR3 protein: AISELRPHRERRTDTQY
V gene: TRBV10-3

CDR3 protein: ASSFKGGNEQY
V gene: TRBV7-9

CDR3 protein: ASRPTSGNTGELF
V gene: TRBV6-2/TRBV6-3

CDR3 protein: ASSPVSGEKNIQY
V gene: TRBV18

CDR3 protein: ASSKEGTSGPAYEQY
V gene: TRBV21-1

CDR3 protein: ASSWAAGNQPQH
V gene: TRBV12-3/TRBV12-4

CDR3 protein: ASSLLYGLGDGYT
V gene: TRBV11-1

CDR3 protein: ASSVDHRVEKLF
V gene: TRBV6-1